Listed here are 16 T cell receptor beta chains from one sample, sequenced in a study of identical twins. TCRdb re-called the 5' RACE reads with MiXCR, one entry per CDR3 protein. The sample has roughly 540,000 distinct CDR3 sequences, approximately 22% seen once; the top ten hold about 0.91%. These data were likewise used in another study, on T cells expressing NK-cell markers.

The sequenced material came from CD4+ T cells sorted from blood. The source of these receptors is a woman under 30 in good health.

This clonotype appeared a few times. This chain joins TRBV11-2 and TRBJ2-7, with a weak D call TRBD1 (6 bases). The CDR3 has 16 amino acids. Germline-derived CDR1 and CDR2 are SGHAT and FQNNGV. V was trimmed by 4 bases and J by 2 bases, leaving 18 bases between them. CDR3 sequence: CASSSLASAGAYEQYF. The DNA for the CDR3 is TGTGCCAGCAGCTCCCTAGCATCAGCAGGGGCCTACGAGCAGTACTTC.

This chain joins TRBV10-3 and TRBJ2-3; no clear D gene. This CDR3 contains 12 residues. Germline CDR1 reads ENHRY; CDR2 reads SYGVKD. Trimming stripped 0 bases from V and 7 bases from J, with 5 bases between. The CDR3 bases are TGTGCCATCAGTGAGTCGGAGTATACGCAGTATTTT. Translation: CAISESEYTQYF.

The gene calls are TRBV7-2 and TRBJ2-1; weak D call: TRBD2 (6 bases). Looked up from germline, CDR1 is SGHTA and CDR2 is FQGNSA. This CDR3 has 13 residues. Trimming removed 3 bases from V and 8 bases from J, with 11 bases in between. The CDR3 reads CASSLGLPYEQFF. The CDR3 nucleotides are TGTGCCAGCAGCTTGGGACTCCCCTATGAGCAGTTCTTC.

This clonotype occurred many times. This chain joins TRBV4-1 and TRBJ1-2, with TRBD1 identical over 8 bases. CDR1 MGHRA and CDR2 YSYEKL come from the germline V gene. J was trimmed by 9 bases and V by 0 bases; bases with no gene match: 9. The CDR3 consists of 15 residues. The CDR3 DNA sequence: TGCGCCAGCAGCCAAGATCTTGCAGGGGGCATGAGCTACACCTTC. This encodes CASSQDLAGGMSYTF.

This clonotype occurred many times. The rearrangement links TRBV29-1 to TRBJ2-1; D is perhaps TRBD2 (7 bases). The germline V and J ends were trimmed by 6 bases and 0 bases, with 15 bases remaining between them. Germline V gives CDR1 SQVTM, CDR2 ANQGSEA. CDR3 length: 15 residues. The CDR3 nucleotides are TGCAGCGTCTTAAGCGGGACAACCTCCTACAATGAGCAGTTCTTC. Protein product: CSVLSGTTSYNEQFF.

The chain combines TRBV5-1 with TRBJ2-7; no clear D. The V gene's germline CDR1 is SGHRS and CDR2 YFSETQ. Trimming cost V 4 bases and J 5 bases, with 10 bases left between them. The CDR3 is 12 amino acids. CDR3 nucleotide sequence: TGCGCCAGCAGCCCGGGTTTCGACGAGCAGTACTTC. Translated: CASSPGFDEQYF.

The sample holds a few counts of this clonotype. The rearrangement uses TRBV20-1 and TRBJ2-1, with D unclear. Between the trimmed V and J ends, which lost 1 base and 5 bases, there was a span of 18 bases. The germline CDR1 and CDR2 sequences are DFQATT and SNEGSKA (reference sequence). This CDR3 comprises 16 residues. The CDR3 sequence: CSARVAVSRSNNEQFF. CDR3 nucleotides: TGCAGTGCTAGAGTAGCAGTCTCTAGGTCGAACAATGAGCAGTTCTTC.

This sequence joins TRBV5-1 and TRBJ2-7; a possible D gene is TRBD1 (6 bases). The CDR3 sequence is 15 residues long. CDR1 SGHRS and CDR2 YFSETQ come from the germline V gene. Trimming removed 0 bases at V and 1 base at J, with 11 bases between. In nucleotides, the CDR3 is TGCGCCAGCAGCTTGGTACCGGACAGTTCCTACGAGCAGTACTTC. Translation: CASSLVPDSSYEQYF. Filled out from reference TRBV5-1 and TRBJ2-7, the complete variable domain reads KAGVTQTPRYLIKTRGQQVTLSCSPISGHRSVSWYQQTPGQGLQFLFEYFSETQRNKGNFPGRFSGRQFSNSRSEMNVSTLELGDSALYLCASSLVPDSSYEQYFGPGTRLTVT.

J is TRBJ2-2 and V is TRBV10-3; tentative D call: TRBD1 (5 bases). V lost 3 bases and J 4 bases, leaving 12 bases between the germline ends. From germline, CDR1 is ENHRY and CDR2 SYGVKD. The CDR3 is made up of 15 amino acids. The CDR3 here is CAISDLRRGTGELFF. The CDR3 DNA is TGTGCCATCAGTGACTTGAGAAGGGGCACCGGGGAGCTGTTTTTT.

This chain joins TRBV5-1 and TRBJ1-2, with D maybe TRBD1 (6 bases). CDR1 is SGHRS, CDR2 YFSETQ, per germline. The CDR3 contains 13 residues. V was pared by 4 bases and J by 8 bases, with 15 bases between. CDR3: CASSLEGGGGYTF. DNA for the CDR3: TGCGCCAGCAGCCTCGAAGGAGGGGGAGGCTACACCTTC.

The chain links TRBV18 to TRBJ2-7; D could derive from TRBD1 or TRBD2 (6 bases each). Trimming took 3 bases from V and 5 from J, leaving 17 bases between them. Germline V gene data show CDR1 as KGHSH and CDR2 as LQKENI. This CDR3 contains 15 residues. The CDR3 region is CASSPGAGGGHEQYF. For the CDR3, the DNA is TGTGCCAGCTCACCGGGGGCCGGGGGCGGCCACGAGCAGTACTTC. Full variable domain (outside the CDR3, taken from reference TRBV18 and TRBJ2-7): NAGVMQNPRHLVRRRGQEARLRCSPMKGHSHVYWYRQLPEEGLKFMVYLQKENIIDESGMPKERFSAEFPKEGPSILRIQQVVRGDSAAYFCASSPGAGGGHEQYFGPGTRLTVT.

The genes are TRBV14 and TRBJ2-7, with D possibly matching TRBD2 (5 bases). This CDR3 is 13 amino acids long. V was clipped by 4 bases and J by 4 bases, with 11 bases between them. Germline CDR1 SGHDN, CDR2 FVKESK. The chain's CDR3 is CASSRDREYEQYF. CDR3 bases: TGTGCCAGCAGCCGCGATAGGGAGTACGAGCAGTACTTC.

The gene calls are TRBV4-1 and TRBJ2-3, with D uncertain. This CDR3 is 13 amino acids long. Trimming stripped 3 bases from V and 1 base from J, with 5 bases between. CDR1 and CDR2 from the germline V gene are MGHRA and YSYEKL. The CDR3 region has the DNA TGCGCCAGCAGCCATTCAGGCACAGATACGCAGTATTTT. Translation gives CASSHSGTDTQYF.

The sample holds a few counts of this clonotype. The gene calls are TRBV20-1 and TRBJ2-7; no reliable D call. V was pared by 3 bases and J by 0 bases, with 9 bases between. Germline V gene sequence: CDR1 DFQATT, CDR2 SNEGSKA (reference sequence). This CDR3 region has 13 residues. CDR3 in amino acids: CSASGQFSYEQYF. Written as DNA, the CDR3 is TGCAGTGCTAGCGGGCAGTTCTCCTACGAGCAGTACTTC.

Many counts were recorded for this clonotype. This chain uses TRBV29-1 with TRBJ2-7; D not certain. CDR3 length equals 14 residues. Germline loops: CDR1 SQVTM, CDR2 ANQGSEA. Trimming took 6 bases from V and 0 from J, leaving 15 bases between them. CDR3 loop: CSVGKTAYSYEQYF. Written as DNA, the CDR3 is TGCAGCGTGGGTAAGACGGCCTACTCCTACGAGCAGTACTTC.

This clonotype was found once. The CDR3 spells CASSLAGSAGELFF. As DNA, the CDR3 is TGTGCCAGCAGTTTAGCGGGATCCGCCGGGGAGCTGTTTTTT. The J gene is TRBJ2-2, the V gene TRBV12-3 or TRBV12-4; the D is unclear. The CDR3 is made up of 14 amino acids. Trimming took 0 bases from V and 6 from J, leaving 8 bases between them.